Below are 19 T cell receptor beta chains sequenced from a single sample in a study of CD8+ T cells in alopecia areata (dated by TCRdb to the late 2010s). The time point label here, explained by the study, means: less than five weeks on oral tofacitinib. The treatment or condition tag for this specimen amounts to: oral pan-JAK inhibitor, 5-10 mg twice daily. The library came from the immunoSEQ multiplex PCR assay. RNA was extracted from all samples and reverse transcribed into cDNA as template for TCR sequencing. TCRdb's version of the immuneACCESS table is confined to in-frame rearrangements and falls short of the full clone set. An unresolved V gene accounts for under half of the shortfall where checked; the remainder is of unknown origin. Within this sample are 200,000 to 250,000 clones, with roughly 64% of them counted one time only. The top ten clones comprise 4% to 5% of the sample. The sequencing used CD4+ T cells sorted from blood, collected at week 4, from a patient treated with tofacitinib. These receptors originate from a human donor with alopecia areata.

This clone was seen once. The rearrangement uses TRBV18 and TRBJ2-5; D gene uncertain. Germline assignment: CDR1 KGHSH and CDR2 LQKENI. Deletions cut 10 bases from V and 1 base from J, with 10 bases between. The CDR3 extends over 12 amino acids. In DNA, the CDR3 is TGTGCCACCCAACGGTCCCAAGAGACCCAGTACTTC. Residues: CATQRSQETQYF.

Only a few counts were recorded for this clone. The chain employs TRBV5-1 and TRBJ1-1; D is ambiguous. CDR1 SGHRS and CDR2 YFSETQ come from the germline V gene. Trimming took off 2 bases at V and 1 base at J, with 9 bases between the two ends. The CDR3 has 14 amino acids. The CDR3 loop is CASSFGGKNTEAFF. CDR3 nucleotides: TGCGCCAGCAGCTTCGGAGGGAAGAACACTGAAGCTTTCTTT.

The J gene is TRBJ2-1, the V gene TRBV6-5; tentatively, D is TRBD1 (5 bases). Germline-derived CDR1 and CDR2 are MNHEY and SVGAGI. The CDR3 length is 11 residues. V gave up 2 bases and J gave up 15 bases, with 11 bases separating them. The CDR3: CASSYKGRRFF. The DNA of the CDR3 is TGTGCCAGCAGTTACAAGGGGCGCAGGTTCTTC.

V is TRBV5-1 and J is TRBJ2-7, with D hard to call. In germline, CDR1 is SGHRS, CDR2 YFSETQ. V shed 7 bases and J shed 5 bases, with 13 bases lying between them. The CDR3 consists of 12 residues. Here the CDR3 reads CASRSDRHEQYF. The CDR3 bases are TGCGCCAGCCGCTCGGACCGACACGAGCAGTACTTC. The variable domain in full, with the rest retrieved from reference TRBV5-1 and TRBJ2-7, is KAGVTQTPRYLIKTRGQQVTLSCSPISGHRSVSWYQQTPGQGLQFLFEYFSETQRNKGNFPGRFSGRQFSNSRSEMNVSTLELGDSALYLCASRSDRHEQYFGPGTRLTVT.

The chain links TRBV29-1 to TRBJ2-1; D might be TRBD2 (5 bases). The V gene's germline CDR1 is SQVTM and CDR2 ANQGSEA. The CDR3 has 11 residues. V was cut by 7 bases and J by 7 bases, with 11 bases left in between. The CDR3 DNA follows: TGCAGCGCCCAACGGGGAAATGAGCAGTTCTTC. It is translated as CSAQRGNEQFF.

This chain joins TRBV30 and TRBJ1-1; tentatively, D is TRBD1 (6 bases). Germline lookup yields CDR1 GTSNPN and CDR2 SVGIG (reference sequence). CDR3 size: 14 residues. V lost 2 bases and J 8 bases, leaving 18 bases between the germline ends. In DNA form, the CDR3 reads TGTGCCTGGAGTAAGAGGCAGGGGACTCCCGAAGCTTTCTTT. It codes for CAWSKRQGTPEAFF.

This clone appeared a few times. The rearrangement uses TRBV27 and TRBJ2-2; 7 bases fit TRBD1. In germline, CDR1 is MNHEY, CDR2 SMNVEV (reference sequence). This CDR3 is built from 15 residues. The V segment lost 5 bases and the J segment 1 base; nucleotides outside the gene matches: 4. The CDR3 DNA follows: TGTGCCAGCAGTCCGACAGGGCAGAACACCGGGGAGCTGTTTTTT. It specifies CASSPTGQNTGELFF.

The chain links TRBV30 to TRBJ1-4, with a tentative D call TRBD1 (5 bases). Germline values: CDR1 GTSNPN, CDR2 SVGIG (reference sequence). The CDR3 extends over 14 amino acids. V lost 5 bases, J lost 7 bases, and 17 bases lay in between. CDR3 nucleotide sequence: TGTGCCTGGGGCCCCCCAGGTGGGGGTGAAAAACTGTTTTTT. This sequence encodes CAWGPPGGGEKLFF.

This clone occurred once. The chain recombines TRBV10-3 with TRBJ2-4; tentative D call: TRBD2 (5 bases). Germline V gives CDR1 ENHRY, CDR2 SYGVKD. V was clipped by 0 bases and J by 9 bases, with 12 bases between them. This CDR3 region has 14 residues. The CDR3 region is CAISESLGEGIQYF. In DNA form, the CDR3 reads TGTGCCATCAGTGAGTCGCTTGGTGAGGGCATTCAGTACTTC.

The rearrangement uses TRBV5-4 and TRBJ2-5; TRBD2 agrees at 11 bases. Germline CDR1 and CDR2: SGHNT and YYREEE (reference sequence). Trimming took 4 bases from V and 5 from J; bases not matched to a gene: 16. This CDR3 spans 18 amino acids. The DNA of the CDR3 is TGTGCCAGCAGCCCCTGGACTAGCGGGTCCTCTTGGGGGGAGACCCAGTACTTC. Translated: CASSPWTSGSSWGETQYF.

J is TRBJ1-2 and V is TRBV13, with no clear D. Germline values: CDR1 PRHDT, CDR2 FYEKMQ (reference sequence). Between the trimmed V and J ends, which lost 0 bases and 4 bases, there was a span of 12 bases. There are 15 residues in the CDR3. The chain's CDR3 is CASSLGISWSYGYTF. In DNA, the CDR3 is TGTGCCAGCAGCTTAGGTATCAGTTGGAGCTATGGCTACACCTTC.

The chain couples TRBV18 to TRBJ1-4; D gene ambiguous. The CDR3 totals 16 residues. V lost 4 bases and J lost 0, with 12 bases in between. The V gene's germline CDR1 is KGHSH and CDR2 LQKENI. The CDR3 coding sequence is TGTGCCAGCTCACAGGGAATCGTGGCAACTAATGAAAAACTGTTTTTT. This translates into CASSQGIVATNEKLFF.

This chain links TRBV2 with TRBJ1-1, with D uncertain. CDR1 SNHLY and CDR2 FYNNEI come from the germline V gene. Between the trimmed V and J ends, which lost 4 bases and 1 base, there was a span of 10 bases. CDR3 length: 14 residues. CDR3 DNA sequence: TGTGCCAGCAGTGCTGGCCGAACGAACACTGAAGCTTTCTTT. Its translation: CASSAGRTNTEAFF.

This chain uses TRBV5-6 with TRBJ1-2, with a tentative D call TRBD1 (5 bases). V shed 4 bases and J shed 7 bases, with 20 bases lying between them. CDR1 is SGHDT, CDR2 YYEEEE, per germline. The CDR3 has 15 amino acids. The CDR3 sequence is CASSRGILPGSGYTF. Written as DNA, the CDR3 is TGTGCCAGCAGCCGAGGCATTTTACCAGGGTCTGGCTACACCTTC.

In this sample, this clone turned up once. V and J are TRBV7-9 and TRBJ2-1; 8 nucleotides line up with TRBD1. V dropped 4 bases and J dropped 7; count of bases not matched to a gene: 9. There are 15 residues in the CDR3. Germline V gene sequence: CDR1 SEHNR, CDR2 FQNEAQ (reference sequence). The DNA of the CDR3 is TGTGCCAGCAGCTCGGACAGGGAGCGCGGAAATGAGCAGTTCTTC. Encoded protein: CASSSDRERGNEQFF.

This clone was observed a single time. This rearrangement joins TRBV7-2 to TRBJ1-6; a possible D gene is TRBD1 (5 bases). Trimming took off 1 base at V and 7 bases at J, with 14 bases between the two ends. CDR1 is SGHTA and CDR2 is FQGNSA in the germline V gene. The CDR3 runs to 16 residues. CDR3 nucleotides: TGTGCCAGCAGCTTAGGTTTAGGGACCATCAATTCACCCCTCCACTTT. This translates into CASSLGLGTINSPLHF.

The CDR3 nucleotides read TGTGCCAGCAGCCCCATCCCGGTCGCGAACACCGGGGAGCTGTTTTTT. Translated: CASSPIPVANTGELFF. V is TRBV7-2 and J is TRBJ2-2; D unclear. This CDR3 is 16 amino acids long. Germline lookup yields CDR1 SGHTA and CDR2 FQGNSA. V dropped 5 bases and J dropped 0 bases, with 13 bases sitting between them. The full variable domain, its missing parts supplied by reference TRBV7-2 and TRBJ2-2, is GAGVSQSPSNKVTEKGKDVELRCDPISGHTALYWYRQSLGQGLEFLIYFQGNSAPDKSGLPSDRFSAERTGGSVSTLTIQRTQQEDSAVYLCASSPIPVANTGELFFGEGSRLTVL.

The rearrangement uses TRBV6-5 and TRBJ1-2, with D perhaps matching TRBD1 (6 bases). V lost 6 bases to trimming and J lost 3 bases, with 14 bases between them. This CDR3 contains 14 residues. Germline CDR1 reads MNHEY; CDR2 reads SVGAGI. The CDR3 nucleotides read TGTGCCAGCAGGGGCCAGGGGCGCGACTATGGCTACACCTTC. This encodes CASRGQGRDYGYTF.

The CDR3 loop reads CASSLSWSGEQYF. Written as DNA, the CDR3 is TGTGCCAGCAGTTTGAGTTGGTCGGGCGAGCAGTACTTC. The rearrangement links TRBV27 to TRBJ2-7; D gene ambiguous. Germline assignment: CDR1 MNHEY and CDR2 SMNVEV (reference sequence). The V end lost 3 bases, the J end lost 6 bases, and 12 bases lay between the germline ends. This CDR3 contains 13 residues.